The rows below give T cell receptor beta chains drawn from one sample of a study of blood T cell repertoires in COVID-19. Data came from immunoSEQ multiplex PCR; TCRdb stores just in-frame clones and leaves some out. The data contain fewer than 45,000 clones, around nine tenths of them singletons. The sequenced material came from peripheral blood. These receptors all stem from a human donor in a cohort sampled during active COVID-19. CDR3s leave out the opening cysteine and the closing phenylalanine or tryptophan.

CDR3	J	length	V
ASSTDSSGNTIY	TRBJ1-3	12	TRBV5-4
ASSLLSGYEQY	TRBJ2-7	11	TRBV7-2
SVLRVGYT	TRBJ1-2	8	TRBV29-1
ASSLGRAMNTEAF	TRBJ1-1	13	TRBV5-4
ASRGDREQY	TRBJ2-7	9	TRBV4-1
ASSSPISSYGYT	TRBJ1-2	12	TRBV5-4
ASSSGTGGIDTQY	TRBJ2-3	13	TRBV6-6
ASSEGTAATNEKLF	TRBJ1-4	14	TRBV9
ASSYSGLPYNEQF	TRBJ2-1	13	TRBV6-2/TRBV6-3
TTKGQGSAEAF	TRBJ1-1	11	TRBV19
AISESAGGAETQY	TRBJ2-5	13	TRBV10-3
ASSPTGQISGANVLT	TRBJ2-6	15	TRBV27
SVEDPTYWDRVHNEQF	TRBJ2-1	16	TRBV29-1
ASSLGVPGHPVAKDIQY	TRBJ2-4	17	TRBV7-8
AISDSDGASGGANVLT	TRBJ2-6	16	TRBV10-3
ASTRELAGGNEQF	TRBJ2-1	13	TRBV2
ASRHQTQGAGETQY	TRBJ2-5	14	TRBV2
ASSVLVMGVDEQF	TRBJ2-1	13	TRBV7-9
TSSQEVWPGGPGGELF	TRBJ2-2	16	TRBV4-3
ASSLFQFQETQY	TRBJ2-5	12	TRBV11-1
ASSQGGRGNTEAF	TRBJ1-1	13	TRBV4-3
ASSEFGRRTGRLANTGELF	TRBJ2-2	19	TRBV2
ASSFQPSRPADGELF	TRBJ2-2	15	TRBV11-2
SVVRDRGKNGYT	TRBJ1-2	12	TRBV29-1
ASSQDRTESEKLF	TRBJ1-4	13	TRBV4-1
AWRWRGSSYEQY	TRBJ2-7	12	TRBV30
ASSRTGPETQY	TRBJ2-5	11	TRBV6-6
ASRLLARIISPLH	TRBJ1-6	13	TRBV27
SVDPIIGGDTEAF	TRBJ1-1	13	TRBV29-1
ASSLTGGYEQY	TRBJ2-7	11	TRBV7-9
ASSEYGQPQETQY	TRBJ2-5	13	TRBV25-1
ASSRDSQETQY	TRBJ2-5	11	TRBV9
ASSTGQSSYNEQF	TRBJ2-1	13	TRBV11-2
ATSRGPRLTGTVRSLYQETQY	TRBJ2-5	21	TRBV15
ASSTTGRLAF	TRBJ1-1	10	TRBV19
ASSLDGADLQPQH	TRBJ1-5	13	TRBV5-1
ASSQVTSSYEQY	TRBJ2-7	12	TRBV4-3
ASTGQVNTEAF	TRBJ1-1	11	TRBV2
ASSLWDRVRYNSPLH	TRBJ1-6	15	TRBV27
ASRAYRDTDTQY	TRBJ2-3	12	TRBV6-5
ATSGTGTYEQY	TRBJ2-7	11	TRBV19
ASSLKCTPYSNQPQH	TRBJ1-5	15	TRBV7-7
ASSLNIEKLF	TRBJ1-4	10	TRBV7-9
ASSTRGNTGELF	TRBJ2-2	12	TRBV7-2
ATGTAQTYGYT	TRBJ1-2	11	TRBV2
ASSTGGYNSPLH	TRBJ1-6	12	TRBV19
ASSPTSGGLTDTQY	TRBJ2-3	14	TRBV7-3
AISEKVRGLAEKLF	TRBJ1-4	14	TRBV10-3
ASSPRTSGRALSEQF	TRBJ2-1	15	TRBV7-9
ALGVAGDQTQY	TRBJ2-3	11	TRBV7-9
ASSSGQGSYT	TRBJ1-2	10	TRBV18
ASSPSGTGITGELF	TRBJ2-2	14	TRBV5-6
ASSSDRFLYGYT	TRBJ1-2	12	TRBV6-5
ASSPRDRPPYEQY	TRBJ2-7	13	TRBV28
ASRDRGREQF	TRBJ2-1	10	TRBV28